This T cell receptor beta chain appears in the sequencing data of a study of cytomegalovirus exposure and HLA in healthy donors. Overall study results and limits: Most CMV-associated TCR beta chains appeared HLA-restricted in a later analysis.

V trimming: 5 bases; J trimming: 7 bases; junction bases outside the gene matches: 4. The CDR3 contains 14 residues. Looked up from germline, CDR1 is SEHNR and CDR2 is FQNEAQ (reference sequence). PCR used 60 Vbeta primers and 13 Jbeta primers. Sequenced by immunoSEQ multiplex PCR; TCRdb stores in-frame clones only, minus some. The profile shows some 180,000 clones, around 80% of them singletons. To note about this clone: Its antigen is not known.

Sequenced: PBMCs. This rearrangement joins TRBV7-9 to TRBJ1-6; 8 bases align to TRBD1. The clonotype originates from a woman in her twenties or thirties in good health and CMV-seronegative. CDR3 in DNA: TGTGCCAGCAGCCTGGGACAGGAGAATTCACCCCTCCACTTT. It translates to CASSLGQENSPLHF.